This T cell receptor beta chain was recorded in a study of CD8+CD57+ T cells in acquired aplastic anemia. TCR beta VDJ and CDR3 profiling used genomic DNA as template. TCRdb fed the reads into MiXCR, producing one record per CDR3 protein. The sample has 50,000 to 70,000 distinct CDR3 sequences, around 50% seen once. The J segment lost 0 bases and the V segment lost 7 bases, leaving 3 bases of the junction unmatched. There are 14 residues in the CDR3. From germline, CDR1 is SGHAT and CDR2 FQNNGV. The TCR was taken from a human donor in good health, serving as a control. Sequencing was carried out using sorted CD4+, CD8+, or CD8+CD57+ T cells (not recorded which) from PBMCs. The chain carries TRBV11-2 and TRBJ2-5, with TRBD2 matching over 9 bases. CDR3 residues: CASTIAGDQETQYF. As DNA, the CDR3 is TGTGCCAGCACCATAGCGGGGGACCAAGAGACCCAGTACTTC.